This T cell receptor beta chain was documented in a study of blood T cell repertoires in COVID-19. Looking at the study overall: The United States, Italy and Spain provided the acute and convalescent COVID-19 samples.

Clones were sequenced by immunoSEQ multiplex PCR, and TCRdb holds only the in-frame ones, with some missing. The repertoire holds 250,000 to 350,000 clones, with approximately 90% as singletons. CDR3 length equals 14 residues. Germline CDR1 SGHTS, CDR2 YDEGEE. Trimming took off 4 bases at V and 4 bases at J, with 14 bases between the two ends. This sequence was found in a man between 18 and 29 years old with active or convalescent COVID-19. Sequenced: peripheral blood. J is TRBJ1-2 and V is TRBV5-8; no clear D gene. The CDR3 here is CASSLEYYTYGYTF. The CDR3 nucleotides are TGTGCCAGCAGCCTAGAGTATTATACCTATGGCTACACCTTC. Based on the CDR3 plus reference TRBV5-8 and TRBJ1-2, the full variable domain is EAGVTQSPTHLIKTRGQQATLRCSPISGHTSVYWYQQALGLGLQFLLWYDEGEERNRGNFPPRFSGRQFPNYSSELNVNALELEDSALYLCASSLEYYTYGYTFGSGTRLTVV.